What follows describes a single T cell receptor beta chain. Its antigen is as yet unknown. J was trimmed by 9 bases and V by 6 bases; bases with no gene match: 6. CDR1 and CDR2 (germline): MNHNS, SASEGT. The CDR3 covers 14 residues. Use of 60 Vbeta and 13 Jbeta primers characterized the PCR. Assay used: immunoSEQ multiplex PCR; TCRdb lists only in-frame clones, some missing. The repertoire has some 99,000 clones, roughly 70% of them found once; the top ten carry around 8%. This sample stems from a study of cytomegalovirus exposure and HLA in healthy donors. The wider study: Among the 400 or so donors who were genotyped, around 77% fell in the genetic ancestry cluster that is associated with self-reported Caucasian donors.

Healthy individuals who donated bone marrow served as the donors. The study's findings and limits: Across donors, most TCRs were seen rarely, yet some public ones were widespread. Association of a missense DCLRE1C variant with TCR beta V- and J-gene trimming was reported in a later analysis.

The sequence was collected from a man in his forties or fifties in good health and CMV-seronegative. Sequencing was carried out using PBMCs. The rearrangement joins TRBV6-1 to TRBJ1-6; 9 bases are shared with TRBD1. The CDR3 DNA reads TGTGCCAGCAGATTGGGGACAGGGTCTTCACCCCTCCACTTT. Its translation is CASRLGTGSSPLHF.